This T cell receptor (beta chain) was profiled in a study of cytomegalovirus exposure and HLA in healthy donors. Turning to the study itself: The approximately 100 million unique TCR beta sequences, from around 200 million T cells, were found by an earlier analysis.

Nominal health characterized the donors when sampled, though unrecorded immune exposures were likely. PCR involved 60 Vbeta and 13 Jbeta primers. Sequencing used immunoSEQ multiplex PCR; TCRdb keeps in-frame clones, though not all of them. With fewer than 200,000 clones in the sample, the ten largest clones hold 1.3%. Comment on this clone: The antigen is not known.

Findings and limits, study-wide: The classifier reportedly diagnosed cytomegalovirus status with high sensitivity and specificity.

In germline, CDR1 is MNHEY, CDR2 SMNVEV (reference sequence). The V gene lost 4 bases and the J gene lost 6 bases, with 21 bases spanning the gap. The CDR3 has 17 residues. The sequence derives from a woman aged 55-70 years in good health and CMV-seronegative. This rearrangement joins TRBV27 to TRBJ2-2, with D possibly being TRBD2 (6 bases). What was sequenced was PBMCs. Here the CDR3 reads CASSSLRGKDVAGELFF. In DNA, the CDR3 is TGTGCCAGCAGTTCCTTACGGGGGAAAGACGTAGCCGGGGAGCTGTTTTTT.